The next 15 T cell receptor beta chains were all read from a single sample in a study of blood T cell repertoires in COVID-19 (dated by TCRdb to about 2020). Libraries were prepared through the immunoSEQ multiplex PCR assay. TCRdb stores this immuneACCESS table with in-frame sequences only. Part of the clones is absent; in the studies checked, under half of the shortfall reflects unresolved V genes, and no reason is known for the rest. The sample profile shows about 160,000 clones; roughly 80% of them were found once. Approximately 2.6% of the sample comes from the top ten. Sequencing was carried out using peripheral blood. These receptors came from a man aged 65 to 85 with acute or convalescent COVID-19.

This clone came up once. This sequence joins TRBV7-8 and TRBJ2-1; a possible D gene is TRBD1 (6 bases). Trimming left V 6 bases short and J 10 bases short, with 10 bases between. The germline gives CDR1 SGHVS, CDR2 FQNEAQ. This CDR3 has 11 residues. The CDR3: CASRGAGEQFF. CDR3 nucleotide sequence: TGTGCCAGCAGGGGGGCCGGGGAGCAGTTCTTC.

This clone was seen just once. This chain's CDR3 is CASSLAGGPYEQYF. CDR3 sequence (DNA): TGTGCCAGCAGTTTAGCGGGAGGGCCCTACGAGCAGTACTTC. The chain joins TRBV6-2 or TRBV6-3 to TRBJ2-7; 11 positions match TRBD2. CDR3 length: 14 amino acids. Germline CDR1 reads MNHEY; CDR2 reads SVGEGT. The V gene end was trimmed by 4 bases and the J gene end by 2 bases; junction bases not matched to a gene: 1.

CDR3 nucleotide sequence: TGTGCCAGCAGCGCTTACCGGGACAGGGGGCAAGAGACCCAGTACTTC. Protein product: CASSAYRDRGQETQYF. The V and J genes are TRBV5-6 and TRBJ2-5; 11 bases fit TRBD1. Trimming took 4 bases from V and 2 from J; bases not matched to a gene: 7. CDR3 length equals 16 residues. Looked up from germline, CDR1 is SGHDT and CDR2 is YYEEEE.

The V and J genes are TRBV13 and TRBJ1-1, with 10 bases fitting TRBD1. CDR1 is PRHDT, CDR2 FYEKMQ, per germline (reference sequence). The CDR3 extends over 16 amino acids. V shed 5 bases and J 0 bases; nucleotides not matched to a gene: 6. The CDR3 DNA reads as TGTGCCAGCAGCCCCGACAGGGGGCAATTGAACACTGAAGCTTTCTTT. As protein: CASSPDRGQLNTEAFF.

The V gene is TRBV19, the J gene TRBJ2-5; TRBD2 matches at 8 bases. The CDR3 extends over 14 amino acids. Trimming cost V 7 bases and J 5 bases; bases outside gene matches: 9. Germline V gene data show CDR1 as LNHDA and CDR2 as SQIVND (reference sequence). The CDR3: CASNRGGPKETQYF. The CDR3 nucleotides are TGTGCCAGTAACCGGGGGGGGCCAAAGGAGACCCAGTACTTC.

The gene calls are TRBV3-1 (or the pseudogene TRBV3-2) and TRBJ1-1; tentative D call: TRBD1 (5 bases). From germline, CDR1 is LGHDT and CDR2 YNNKEL (reference sequence). Trimming shortened V by 9 bases and J by 0 bases, and 11 bases separated the two germline ends. The CDR3 extends over 13 amino acids. This CDR3 is CASAGIMNTEAFF. The DNA of the CDR3 is TGTGCCAGTGCAGGGATCATGAACACTGAAGCTTTCTTT.

V is TRBV18 and J is TRBJ2-7; 11 nucleotides align to TRBD2. The germline CDR1 and CDR2 sequences are KGHSH and LQKENI. The CDR3 is made up of 15 amino acids. V trimming: 6 bases; J trimming: 2 bases; junction bases outside the gene matches: 6. CDR3 bases: TGTGCCAGCTCCCCCGGTAGCGGGGGGGCCTACGAGCAGTACTTC. Translation: CASSPGSGGAYEQYF.

This rearrangement joins TRBV7-3 to TRBJ2-6; 9 positions agree with TRBD2. The CDR3 spans 19 residues. After removal of 5 bases from V and 4 bases from J, the junction contained 15 bases not matched to a gene. Germline V gene data show CDR1 as SGHTA and CDR2 as FQGTGA. The CDR3 nucleotides are TGTGCCAGCAGCGTTCGGAGGGTAGCGGGAGCCTCCGGGGCCAACGTCCTGACTTTC. This codes for CASSVRRVAGASGANVLTF.

The chain recombines TRBV11-2 with TRBJ2-1, with unresolved D. Looked up from germline, CDR1 is SGHAT and CDR2 is FQNNGV. CDR3 length: 12 residues. Trimming shortened V by 3 bases and J by 10 bases, and 10 bases separated the two germline ends. CDR3 protein: CASSFQTGEQFF. CDR3 nucleotides: TGTGCCAGCAGCTTCCAGACTGGGGAGCAGTTCTTC.

The chain combines TRBV7-6 with TRBJ2-6; 8 bases map to TRBD2. CDR1 SGHVS and CDR2 FNYEAQ come from the germline V gene. V was clipped by 5 bases and J by 0 bases; unmatched bases: 3. This CDR3 comprises 16 residues. In nucleotides, the CDR3 is TGTGCCAGCAGCACCCGGGGGGGCTCTGGGGCCAACGTCCTGACTTTC. As protein: CASSTRGGSGANVLTF.

This clone showed up just once. The chain links TRBV2 to TRBJ1-5, with D possibly TRBD1 on 6 matching bases. Per germline, CDR1 SNHLY and CDR2 FYNNEI. This CDR3 contains 14 residues. With 4 bases removed from V and 7 bases from J, the gap between germline ends came to 14 bases. The CDR3 region has the DNA TGTGCCAGCAGTGTATTTGAGGGGACACAGCCCCAGCATTTT. Protein sequence: CASSVFEGTQPQHF.

The chain links TRBV30 to TRBJ1-1, with D tentatively TRBD1 (5 bases). Germline lookup yields CDR1 GTSNPN and CDR2 SVGIG (reference sequence). This CDR3 is built from 16 residues. V shed 0 bases and J shed 3 bases, with 17 bases lying between them. This CDR3 reads CAWSVNFGQGHTEAFF. In DNA, the CDR3 is TGTGCCTGGAGTGTTAACTTCGGGCAGGGTCACACTGAAGCTTTCTTT.

The chain has TRBV5-1 and TRBJ1-2; D unresolved. Germline V gene sequence: CDR1 SGHRS, CDR2 YFSETQ. The CDR3 contains 14 residues. Between the trimmed V and J ends, which lost 2 bases and 8 bases, there was a span of 16 bases. The CDR3: CASSFSDPAGGYTF. The CDR3 DNA reads TGCGCCAGCAGCTTCTCGGACCCAGCGGGGGGCTACACCTTC.

J is TRBJ2-1 and V is TRBV6-1; D perhaps matches TRBD2 (6 bases). Germline CDR1 reads MNHNS; CDR2 reads SASEGT. V lost 0 bases, J lost 3 bases, and 12 bases lay in between. The CDR3 is 16 residues long. The CDR3 loop is CASSEAQAGYYNEQFF. The CDR3 DNA reads as TGTGCCAGCAGTGAAGCGCAAGCGGGTTACTACAATGAGCAGTTCTTC.

The genes are TRBV29-1 and TRBJ2-3, with 13 positions matching TRBD2. Trimming cost V 6 bases and J 5 bases; bases outside gene matches: 8. The CDR3 consists of 15 residues. CDR1 is SQVTM and CDR2 is ANQGSEA in the germline V gene. DNA for the CDR3: TGCAGCGTGGCTGGACTAGCGGGAGTGATAGATACGCAGTATTTT. This codes for CSVAGLAGVIDTQYF.